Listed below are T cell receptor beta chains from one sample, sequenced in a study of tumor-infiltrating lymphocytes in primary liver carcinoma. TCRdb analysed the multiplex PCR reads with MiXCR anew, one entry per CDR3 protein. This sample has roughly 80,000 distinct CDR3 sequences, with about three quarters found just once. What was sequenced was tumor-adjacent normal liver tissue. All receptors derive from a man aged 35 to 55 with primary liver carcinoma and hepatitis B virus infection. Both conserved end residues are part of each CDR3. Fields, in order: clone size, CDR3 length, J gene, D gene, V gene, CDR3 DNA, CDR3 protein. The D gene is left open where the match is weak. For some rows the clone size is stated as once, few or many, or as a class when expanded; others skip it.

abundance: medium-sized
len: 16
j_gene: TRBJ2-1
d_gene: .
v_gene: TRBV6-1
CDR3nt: TGTGCCAGCAGTGAATGGTGGCAGGGGACCTACAATGAGCAGTTCTTC
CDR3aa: CASSEWWQGTYNEQFF

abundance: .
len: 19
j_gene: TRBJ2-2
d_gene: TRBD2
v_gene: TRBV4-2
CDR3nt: TGTGCCAGCATCCAAAGGCACTTGCGGGAGGGCTCGGACACCGGGGAGCTGTTTTTT
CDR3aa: CASIQRHLREGSDTGELFF

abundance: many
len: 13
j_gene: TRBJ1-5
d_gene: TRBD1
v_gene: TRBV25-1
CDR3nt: TGTGCCAGCAGTGGACAGGGTGCTGGGCCCCAGCATTTT
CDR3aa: CASSGQGAGPQHF

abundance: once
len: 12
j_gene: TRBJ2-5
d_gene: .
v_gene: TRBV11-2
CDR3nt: TGTGCCAGCAGCCCGGACAGAGAGACTCAATACTTC
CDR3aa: CASSPDRETQYF

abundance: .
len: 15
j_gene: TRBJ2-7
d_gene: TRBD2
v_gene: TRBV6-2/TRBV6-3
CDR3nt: TGTGCCAGCAGCTACGGAGCGGGAACATGGTACGAGCACTACTTC
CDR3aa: CASSYGAGTWYEHYF

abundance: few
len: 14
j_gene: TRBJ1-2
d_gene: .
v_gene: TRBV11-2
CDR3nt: TGTGCCAGCAGAGAGAGGGATATCACCTATGACTACACCTTC
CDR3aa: CASRERDITYDYTF

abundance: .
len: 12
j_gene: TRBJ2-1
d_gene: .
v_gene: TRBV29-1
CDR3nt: TGCAGCGTTGATGGCCAGAACAATAAGCAGTTCTTC
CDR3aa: CSVDGQNNKQFF

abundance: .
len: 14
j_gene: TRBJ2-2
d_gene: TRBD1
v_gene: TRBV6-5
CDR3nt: TGTGCCGGCGACCAGGGACAGGGCATCGGGGAGCTGTTTTTT
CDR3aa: CAGDQGQGIGELFF

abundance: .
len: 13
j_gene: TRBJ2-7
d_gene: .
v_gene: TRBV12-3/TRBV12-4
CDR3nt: TGTGCCAGCAGTTTACACTCCTCCTACGAACAGTACTTC
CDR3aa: CASSLHSSYEQYF

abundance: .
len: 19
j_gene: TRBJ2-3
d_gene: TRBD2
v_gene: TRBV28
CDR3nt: TGTGCCAGCAGTTTGGGGCTGATACTAGCGGTTTTTAACACAGATACGCAGTATTTT
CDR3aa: CASSLGLILAVFNTDTQYF

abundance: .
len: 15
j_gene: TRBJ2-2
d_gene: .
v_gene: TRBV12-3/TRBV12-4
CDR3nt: TGTACCAGCAGTTTAGAAGTAGCGCACACCGGGGAGCTGTTTTTT
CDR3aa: CTSSLEVAHTGELFF

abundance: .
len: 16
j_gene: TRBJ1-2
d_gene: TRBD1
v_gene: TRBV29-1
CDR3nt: TGCAGGGTTGAAAAAAGTCAGGGGGACAGGGACCATGGCTACACCTTC
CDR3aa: CRVEKSQGDRDHGYTF

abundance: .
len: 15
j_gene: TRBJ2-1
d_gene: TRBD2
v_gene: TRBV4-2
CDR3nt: TGTGCCAGCAGCCAAGGACTAGCGGGGGTGTGTGAGCAGTTCTTC
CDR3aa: CASSQGLAGVCEQFF

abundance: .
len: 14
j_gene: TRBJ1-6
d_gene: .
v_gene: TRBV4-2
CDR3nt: TGTGCCAGCAGCCAAGTACAGGATAATACACCCCTCCACTTT
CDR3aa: CASSQVQDNTPLHF

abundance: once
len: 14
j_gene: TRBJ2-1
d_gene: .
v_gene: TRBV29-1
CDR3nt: TGCAGCGTTGATATCGCGGGCCTCTACAATGAGCAGTTCTTC
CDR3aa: CSVDIAGLYNEQFF

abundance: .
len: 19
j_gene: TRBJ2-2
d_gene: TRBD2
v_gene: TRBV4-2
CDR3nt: TGTGCCAGCAGCCAAGTAAGTGGAATAGCGGGATCCCGGACCGGGGAGCTGTTTTTT
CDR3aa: CASSQVSGIAGSRTGELFF

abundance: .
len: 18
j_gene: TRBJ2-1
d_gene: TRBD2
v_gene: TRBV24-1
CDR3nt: TGTGCCACCAGTTATACCAACATTGGCGGGGGTTTGTACAATGAGCAGTTCTTC
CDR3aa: CATSYTNIGGGLYNEQFF

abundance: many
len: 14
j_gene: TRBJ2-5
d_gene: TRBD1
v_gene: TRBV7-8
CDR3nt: TGTGCCAGCAGCATCACAGGGGGCAGAGAGACCCAGTACTTC
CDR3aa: CASSITGGRETQYF

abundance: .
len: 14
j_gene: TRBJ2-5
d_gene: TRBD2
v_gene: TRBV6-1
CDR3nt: TGTGCCAGCAGTGTAGGACTAGTCCAGGAGACCCAGTACTTC
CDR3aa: CASSVGLVQETQYF

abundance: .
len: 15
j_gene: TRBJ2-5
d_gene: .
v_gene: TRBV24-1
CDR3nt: TGTGCCACCAGTGATACGACGAAAGAGGAGGGGACCCAGTACTTC
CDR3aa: CATSDTTKEEGTQYF

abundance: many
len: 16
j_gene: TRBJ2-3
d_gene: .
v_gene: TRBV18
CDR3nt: TGTGCCAGCTCACCGACGGGGGTATATGGCACAGATACGCAGTATTTT
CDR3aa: CASSPTGVYGTDTQYF

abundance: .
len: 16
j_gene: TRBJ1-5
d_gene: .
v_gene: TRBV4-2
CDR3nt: TGTGCCAGCTGCCAAGAGCCCGTGATTAGCAATCAGCCCCAGCATTTT
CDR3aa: CASCQEPVISNQPQHF

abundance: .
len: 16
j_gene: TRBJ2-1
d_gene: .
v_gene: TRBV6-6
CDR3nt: TGTGCCAGCAGTTATGGGCGTTTGGGCTCCTACAATGAGCATTTCTTC
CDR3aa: CASSYGRLGSYNEHFF